This T cell receptor beta chain was retrieved from a study of blood T cell repertoires in COVID-19. Study-level information: Spain, Italy and the United States supplied samples that represented acute and convalescent COVID-19.

Germline CDR1 SGHDT, CDR2 YYEEEE. V lost 6 bases and J lost 2; bases outside the gene matches: 8. The length of the CDR3 is 16 residues. Sequencing used immunoSEQ multiplex PCR; TCRdb keeps in-frame clones, though not all of them. The data contain 300,000 to 400,000 clones, about 89% of them singletons. This clonotype was obtained from a woman aged 50 to 60 with COVID-19, enrolled during active disease. The chain employs TRBV5-6 and TRBJ2-3; 11 positions agree with TRBD2. The sample comprised peripheral blood. The CDR3 coding sequence is TGTGCCAGCAACCGACTAGCGGGACGCAACACAGATACGCAGTATTTT. Translation gives CASNRLAGRNTDTQYF.